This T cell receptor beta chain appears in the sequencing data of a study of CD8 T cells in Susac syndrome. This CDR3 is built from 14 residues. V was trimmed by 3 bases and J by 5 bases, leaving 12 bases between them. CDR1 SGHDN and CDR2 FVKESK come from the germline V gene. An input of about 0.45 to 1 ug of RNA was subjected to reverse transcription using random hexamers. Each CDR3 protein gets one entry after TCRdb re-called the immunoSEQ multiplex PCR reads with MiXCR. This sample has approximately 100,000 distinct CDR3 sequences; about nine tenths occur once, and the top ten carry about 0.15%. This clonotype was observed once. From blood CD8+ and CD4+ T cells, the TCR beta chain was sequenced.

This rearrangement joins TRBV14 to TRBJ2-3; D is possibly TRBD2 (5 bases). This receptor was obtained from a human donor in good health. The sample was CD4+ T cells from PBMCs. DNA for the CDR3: TGTGCCAGCAGCCAGGGAGAGGGAAGAGATACGCAGTATTTT. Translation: CASSQGEGRDTQYF.